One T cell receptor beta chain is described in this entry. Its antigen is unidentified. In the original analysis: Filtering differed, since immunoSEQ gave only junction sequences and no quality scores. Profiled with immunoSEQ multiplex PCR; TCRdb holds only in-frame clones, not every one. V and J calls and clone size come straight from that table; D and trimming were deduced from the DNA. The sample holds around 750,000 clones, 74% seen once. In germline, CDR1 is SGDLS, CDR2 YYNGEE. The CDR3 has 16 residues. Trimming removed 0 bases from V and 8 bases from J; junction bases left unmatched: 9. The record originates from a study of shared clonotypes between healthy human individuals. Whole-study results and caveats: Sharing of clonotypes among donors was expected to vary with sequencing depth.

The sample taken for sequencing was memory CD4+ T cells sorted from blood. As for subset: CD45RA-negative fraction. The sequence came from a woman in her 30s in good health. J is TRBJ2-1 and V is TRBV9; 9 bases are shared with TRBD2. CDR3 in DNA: TGTGCCAGCAGCGTAGCTCTAGCGGGACCCCCCCATGAGCAGTTCTTC. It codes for CASSVALAGPPHEQFF.